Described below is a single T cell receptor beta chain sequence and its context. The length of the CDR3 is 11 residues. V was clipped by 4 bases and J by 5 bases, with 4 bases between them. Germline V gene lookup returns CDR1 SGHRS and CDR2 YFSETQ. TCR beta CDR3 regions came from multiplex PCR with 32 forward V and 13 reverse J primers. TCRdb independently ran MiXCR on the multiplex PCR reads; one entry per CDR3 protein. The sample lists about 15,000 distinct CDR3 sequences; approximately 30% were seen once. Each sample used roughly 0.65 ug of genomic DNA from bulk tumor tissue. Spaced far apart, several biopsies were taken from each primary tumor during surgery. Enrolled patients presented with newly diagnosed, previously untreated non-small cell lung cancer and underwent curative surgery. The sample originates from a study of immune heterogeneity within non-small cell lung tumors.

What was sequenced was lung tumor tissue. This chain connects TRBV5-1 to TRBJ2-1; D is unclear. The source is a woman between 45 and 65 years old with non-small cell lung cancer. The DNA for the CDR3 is TGCGCCAGCAGCCTACACAATGAGCAGTTCTTC. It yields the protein CASSLHNEQFF. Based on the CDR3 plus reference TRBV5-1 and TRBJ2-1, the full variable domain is KAGVTQTPRYLIKTRGQQVTLSCSPISGHRSVSWYQQTPGQGLQFLFEYFSETQRNKGNFPGRFSGRQFSNSRSEMNVSTLELGDSALYLCASSLHNEQFFGPGTRLTVL.